The entry that follows covers one T cell receptor (beta chain) sequence. Its antigen is currently unknown. This record belongs to a study of T cell responses to AZD1222 COVID-19 vaccine. Second-dose timings of about 4 or about 12 weeks were pooled. Broader study findings: Only a handful of people who got AZD1222 tested seropositive at baseline. Donors skewed white British and female; clonal diversity was possibly underestimated.

Assay used: immunoSEQ multiplex PCR; TCRdb lists only in-frame clones, some missing. The sample holds approximately 96,000 clones, roughly 84% seen once. The V gene's germline CDR1 is KGHSH and CDR2 LQKENI. The CDR3 has 16 amino acids. V was pared by 2 bases and J by 0 bases, with 10 bases between. This sequence was found in an adult who received the AZD1222 COVID-19 vaccine. This chain joins TRBV18 and TRBJ2-2, with D possibly TRBD1 on 5 matching bases. This material consisted of peripheral blood, taken 28 days after the second AZD1222 dose. The CDR3 region has the DNA TGTGCCAGCTCACCAATACAGGCCTCGAACACCGGGGAGCTGTTTTTT. It is translated as CASSPIQASNTGELFF.